The clone carrying this TCR beta chain was seen a handful of times. The antigen is not known. The sample originates from a study of beta chain features in type 1 diabetes. General study results and limits: Among patients with Type 1 diabetes, TCRB CDR3s were moderately but significantly shorter in every one of the four CD4+ subsets. The naive, central memory and Treg TCRB repertoires showed an apparent similarity that was greater among patients than among healthy donors.

Every donor provided one heparinised blood draw, which averaged about 110 mL. Each of the sorted populations had a purity greater than 98%. The study reverse transcribed the entire isolated RNA, so it sequenced expressed TCRB transcripts. Measured with immunoSEQ multiplex PCR; TCRdb has only the in-frame clones, and not every one. The table includes 300,000 to 350,000 clones, less than 9.5% detected once. Germline trimming cut 2 bases from V and 1 base from J; bases unmatched to any gene: 14. Germline CDR1 and CDR2: ENHRY and SYGVKD. The CDR3 totals 19 residues. The V call is TRBV10-3, the J call TRBJ2-1; 7 bases agree with TRBD2. The source is a woman aged 18-29 years in good health. The sequencing sample was made of central memory CD4+ T cells from blood. The CDR3 loop reads CAISERAASGGRSYNEQFF. The CDR3 DNA reads TGTGCCATCAGTGAGCGGGCGGCTAGCGGAGGTAGATCCTACAATGAGCAGTTCTTC.